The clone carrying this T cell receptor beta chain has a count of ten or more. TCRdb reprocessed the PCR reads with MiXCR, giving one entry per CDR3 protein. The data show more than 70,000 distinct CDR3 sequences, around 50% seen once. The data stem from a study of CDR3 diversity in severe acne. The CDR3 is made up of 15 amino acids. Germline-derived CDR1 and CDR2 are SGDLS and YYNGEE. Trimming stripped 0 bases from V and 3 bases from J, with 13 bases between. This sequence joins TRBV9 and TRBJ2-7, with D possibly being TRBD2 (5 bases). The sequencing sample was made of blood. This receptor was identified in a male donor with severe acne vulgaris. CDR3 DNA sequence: TGTGCCAGCAGCGTAGAGGACGGGATAGGCTACGAGCAGTACTTC. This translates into CASSVEDGIGYEQYF.